This T cell receptor (beta chain) was documented in a study of memory CD4+ T cells and cytomegalovirus serostatus. Study-wide findings and caveats: Suggested: most of the CMV-linked TCR signature lies in CD4+ memory cells. About two fifths of the roughly 160 known CMV-associated TCRbeta sequences appeared in CD4+ memory.

Authors' analysis steps: After removing out-of-frame reads, 2,204,828 distinct TCRbeta sequences remained. Sequencing was performed with immunoSEQ multiplex PCR; in TCRdb, only in-frame clones are kept and a portion is missing. Clone size and V and J calls were adopted from that table, with D and trimming inferred from the DNA. The data show some 65,000 clones, with around 81% seen just once and 0.53% held by the top ten. Single viable CD3+CD4+CD8-CD45RO+ cells were sorted as the memory CD4+ T cells. A word on this clone: Its cognate antigen is unknown.

Germline CDR1 is SEHNR and CDR2 is FQNEAQ (reference sequence). The CDR3 is made up of 14 amino acids. Trimming left V 3 bases short and J 4 bases short, with 10 bases between. The clonotype was recovered from an adult in good health and CMV-seronegative. Some clones in this sample may be carry-over from other donors' samples. Sequencing input: memory CD4+ T cells from blood. The chain is built from TRBV7-9 and TRBJ1-3; possible D gene TRBD1, 5 bases. CDR3: CASSFQGSGNTIYF. The CDR3 coding sequence is TGTGCCAGCAGCTTCCAGGGATCAGGAAACACCATATATTTT.